This T cell receptor beta chain derives from a study of T cell clonotyping in hematopoietic cell transplantation. About this clone: The antigen remains unidentified. Other nucleotide sequences in the sample specify the same CDR3.

Measured with immunoSEQ multiplex PCR; TCRdb has only the in-frame clones, and not every one. This sample has tens of thousands of clones, with about 93% found just once. Study findings and constraints: Few recipient clonotypes overlapped donors; over 95% were de novo at given depth.

V gave up 7 bases and J gave up 8 bases, with 14 bases separating them. Germline V gene sequence: CDR1 SQVTM, CDR2 ANQGSEA. The CDR3 totals 11 residues. Sequencing was performed on peripheral blood mononuclear cells. The chain links TRBV29-1 to TRBJ1-1; a possible D gene is TRBD1 (6 bases). This clonotype was sampled from a woman aged 45 to 65 in good health. Some clones in this sample may be carry-over from other donors' samples. As DNA, the CDR3 is TGCAGCGGTGTCAGGGGCACCGAAGCTTTCTTT. The encoded protein is CSGVRGTEAFF.